What follows describes a single T cell receptor beta chain. No antigen is known for it. The CDR3 is 17 amino acids. CDR1 and CDR2 from the germline V gene are GTSNPN and SVGIG (reference sequence). The V end was cut by 4 bases, the J end by 1 base, with 21 bases between. The entry originates in a study of OX40 agonist ivuxolimab in advanced cancers. Overall study findings and caveats: Dosing at 0.1 to 3.0 mg/kg was accompanied by clonal expansion of CD4+ and CD8+ blood T cells by week 6.

Patients with a history of autoimmune disease or on systemic immunosuppression were excluded. The repertoire was sequenced with immunoSEQ multiplex PCR; TCRdb's copy has only in-frame clones and lacks some. The repertoire holds 60,000 to 100,000 clones, with 94% as singletons. The origin of this receptor is an adult with an advanced solid tumor such as melanoma, head and neck, liver or kidney cancer. The sample was CD4+ or CD8+ T cells sorted from blood, taken in a trial of the OX40 agonist ivuxolimab. This chain links TRBV30 with TRBJ2-3; the D is unclear. The DNA for the CDR3 is TGTGCCTGGAACAACGGAGTAATGGTTGGGGGCACAGATACGCAGTATTTT. Its protein product is CAWNNGVMVGGTDTQYF.